The clone carrying this TCR beta chain was recorded many times. Trimming stripped 5 bases from V and 6 bases from J, with 13 bases between. The germline V gene has CDR1 MNHEY and CDR2 SVGEGT. CDR3 length: 14 residues. This specimen belongs to a study of regulatory T cells in long-lasting Graves disease. HTBI primers from iRepertoire and Arm-PCR of CDR3 regions yielded the TCR beta libraries. TCRdb analysed the multiplex PCR reads with MiXCR anew, one entry per CDR3 protein. This table holds approximately 460,000 distinct CDR3 sequences, about a sixth found once. Described time point: newly diagnosed GD, antithyroid drugs for less than 3 months. Construction of the TCR library relied on RNA isolated from PBMCs. The same specimen was also included in a second study, on T cells in Graves' hyperthyroidism and ophthalmopathy.

This chain uses TRBV6-2 or TRBV6-3 with TRBJ1-4; no clear D gene. The sequencing used peripheral blood mononuclear cells (PBMCs), collected at new diagnosis, from a patient treated with antithyroid drugs. The source is a woman aged 25-40 years with Graves disease. The DNA of the CDR3 is TGTGCCAGCAGTGATCCGAGGTTTTATGAAAAACTGTTTTTT. Protein sequence: CASSDPRFYEKLFF.